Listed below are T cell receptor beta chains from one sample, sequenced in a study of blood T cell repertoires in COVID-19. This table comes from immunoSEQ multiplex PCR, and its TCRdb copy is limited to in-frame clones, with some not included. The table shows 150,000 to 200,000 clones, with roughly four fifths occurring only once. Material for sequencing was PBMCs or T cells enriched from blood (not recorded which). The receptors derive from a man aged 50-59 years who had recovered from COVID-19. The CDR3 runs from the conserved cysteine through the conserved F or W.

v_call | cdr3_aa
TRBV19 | CASYAHNTGYNYGYTF
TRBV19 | CASSDPGQGLYEQYF
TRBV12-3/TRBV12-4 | CASSSTMTGELFF
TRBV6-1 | CASSENEYRESLHYGYTF
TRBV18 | CASSTGATTGGEKLFF
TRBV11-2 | CASSLGTGRGSEQFF
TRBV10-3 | CAISDRWGGQGDQPQHF
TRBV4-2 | CASSQDHEGSGYTF
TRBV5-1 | CASSLSGGPGDTQYF
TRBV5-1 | CASSPWTSGGADEQFF
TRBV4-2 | CASSQEQGLGYTF
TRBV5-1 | CASSSGTLTETQYF
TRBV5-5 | CASSDGGDPNDEQFF
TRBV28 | CASGSGTIYF
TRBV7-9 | CASSLPGATTNEKLFF
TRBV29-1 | CSVGTGNTGELFF
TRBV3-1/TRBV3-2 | CASTWGLGGSTDTQYF
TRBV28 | CASEGGPYEKLFF
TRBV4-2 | CASSQAQRNTEAFF
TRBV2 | CASSEAAGVQPQHF
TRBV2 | CARRDGLNYGYTF
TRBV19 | CASSPRTGGNANYGYTF
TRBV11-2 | CASSLVGQNYGYTF
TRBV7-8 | CASSLGGFEAFF
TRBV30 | CATNPGQGMSPLHF
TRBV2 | CASSGQGVVFNSPLHF
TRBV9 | CASSVIYNTEAFF
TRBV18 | CASSSGTNLNEKLFF
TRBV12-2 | CASRSGGQGADSPLHF
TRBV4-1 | CASSQVRVGGERTEAFF
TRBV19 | CASSRAPGSLSYEQYF
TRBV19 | CASSISSETGYTF
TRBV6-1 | CASSEYGGAGYEQYF
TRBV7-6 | CASSRNREHTGELFF
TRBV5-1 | CASSVDRDRGSQPQHF
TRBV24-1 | CATSAPGQHSQVANEKLFF
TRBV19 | CASSPDRGSEKLFF
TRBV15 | CATSIPRQWSNEKLFF
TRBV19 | CASRDLGQGSGNTIYF
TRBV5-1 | CASTQEGTNTGELFF
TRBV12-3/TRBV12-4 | CASSFGAGYTF
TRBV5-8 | CASSPGFGVVGTQYF
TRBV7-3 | CASSLEGTSNTEAFF
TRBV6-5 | CASSEITSQPQHF